What follows are 8 T cell receptor beta chains derived from one specimen sequenced in a study of beta chain features in type 1 diabetes. Sequencing targeted expressed TCRB transcripts, as all isolated RNA had been reverse transcribed. Assay: immunoSEQ multiplex PCR; the TCRdb copy retains only in-frame clones and omits some. The data hold a few hundred thousand clones, with approximately 13% observed a single time. These receptors lack a known antigen. General observations from the study: TCRB CDR3s from Type 1 diabetes patients were moderately but significantly shorter in all four CD4+ subsets.

The sequencing sample was made of naive CD4+ T cells from blood. The source is a man younger than 40 with type 1 diabetes.

This clone occurred a few times. J is TRBJ1-4 and V is TRBV7-9; no firm D call. Germline V gene lookup returns CDR1 SEHNR and CDR2 FQNEAQ (reference sequence). The ends were cut back, 9 bases at V and 8 bases at J, with 19 bases in the middle. The CDR3 loop spans 14 amino acids. The CDR3 coding sequence is TGTGCCAGTAGACCAGAGGGTGTGGAAGAAAAACTGTTTTTT. This encodes CASRPEGVEEKLFF.

The J gene is TRBJ2-7, the V gene TRBV28; D remains ambiguous. V was pared by 7 bases and J by 1 base, with 8 bases between. The CDR3 extends over 12 amino acids. Germline CDR1 is MDHEN and CDR2 is SYDVKM. DNA of the CDR3: TGTGCCAGCATAGGCGGTTCCTACGAGCAGTACTTC. Amino acids: CASIGGSYEQYF.

In its sample, this clone was seen a few times. The chain employs TRBV7-2 and TRBJ2-5, with D maybe TRBD1 (7 bases). Per the germline V gene, CDR1 is SGHTA and CDR2 is FQGNSA. The CDR3 spans 14 residues. Deletions cut 5 bases from V and 5 bases from J, with 15 bases between. In nucleotides, the CDR3 is TGTGCCAGCAGCCGAGGGGGCGGGGAGGAGACCCAGTACTTC. Amino acid sequence: CASSRGGGEETQYF.

This clone was seen more than once but under ten times. The chain combines TRBV18 with TRBJ2-7; D perhaps matches TRBD1 (5 bases). CDR1 and CDR2 from the germline V gene are KGHSH and LQKENI. The germline V and J ends were trimmed by 1 base and 2 bases, with 6 bases remaining between them. This CDR3 is 13 amino acids long. The CDR3 DNA follows: TGTGCCAGCTCACCACAGGACACCTACGAGCAGTACTTC. Protein product: CASSPQDTYEQYF.

The rearrangement joins TRBV18 to TRBJ2-7; 8 positions match TRBD1. The ends lost 5 bases at V and 2 bases at J; junction bases unmatched: 8. The CDR3 spans 15 residues. Per the germline V gene, CDR1 is KGHSH and CDR2 is LQKENI. The CDR3 spells CASSSGQVLAYEQYF. The CDR3 nucleotides read TGTGCCAGCTCATCGGGACAGGTCCTCGCCTACGAGCAGTACTTC.

This clone was recorded a few times. The V and J genes are TRBV9 and TRBJ2-6; 15 bases align to TRBD2. This CDR3 spans 17 amino acids. Germline CDR1 reads SGDLS; CDR2 reads YYNGEE. V shed 4 bases and J 3 bases; nucleotides not matched to a gene: 2. The CDR3 DNA reads TGTGCCAGCAGCAGGACTAGCGGGGGGGTTGGGGCCAACGTCCTGACTTTC. It codes for CASSRTSGGVGANVLTF.

This clone was picked up a small number of times. The J gene is TRBJ2-1, the V gene TRBV19; TRBD2 agrees at 7 bases. The CDR3 is made up of 15 amino acids. Germline CDR1 LNHDA, CDR2 SQIVND (reference sequence). Trimming cost V 6 bases and J 6 bases; bases outside gene matches: 11. The CDR3 sequence: CASRDNGLGSNEQFF. Here the CDR3 DNA reads TGTGCCAGTAGGGACAACGGACTAGGGAGCAATGAGCAGTTCTTC. Supplemented by reference TRBV19 and TRBJ2-1, the full variable domain reads DGGITQSPKYLFRKEGQNVTLSCEQNLNHDAMYWYRQDPGQGLRLIYYSQIVNDFQKGDIAEGYSVSREKKESFPLTVTSAQKNPTAFYLCASRDNGLGSNEQFFGPGTRLTVL.

The chain recombines TRBV4-1 with TRBJ2-6; no firm D call. The CDR3 length is 15 residues. In germline, CDR1 is MGHRA, CDR2 YSYEKL. Trimming pared 1 base from V and 0 bases from J, leaving 4 bases between. CDR3 in DNA: TGCGCCAGCAGCCAAGTCATCTCTGGGGCCAACGTCCTGACTTTC. Its translation: CASSQVISGANVLTF.